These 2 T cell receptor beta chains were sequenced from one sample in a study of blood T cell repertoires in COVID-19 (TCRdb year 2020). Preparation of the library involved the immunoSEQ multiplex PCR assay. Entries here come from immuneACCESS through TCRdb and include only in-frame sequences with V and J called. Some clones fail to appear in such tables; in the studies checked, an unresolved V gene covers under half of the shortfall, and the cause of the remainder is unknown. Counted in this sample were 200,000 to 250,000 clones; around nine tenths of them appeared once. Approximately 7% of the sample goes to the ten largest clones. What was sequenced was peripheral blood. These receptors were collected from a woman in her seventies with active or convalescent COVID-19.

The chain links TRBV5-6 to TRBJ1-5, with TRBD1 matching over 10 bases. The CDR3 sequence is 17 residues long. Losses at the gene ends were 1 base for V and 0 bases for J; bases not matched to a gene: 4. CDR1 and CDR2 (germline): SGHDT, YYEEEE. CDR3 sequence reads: CASSLRTGGFSNQPQHF. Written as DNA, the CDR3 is TGTGCCAGCAGCTTGAGGACAGGGGGTTTTAGCAATCAGCCCCAGCATTTT.

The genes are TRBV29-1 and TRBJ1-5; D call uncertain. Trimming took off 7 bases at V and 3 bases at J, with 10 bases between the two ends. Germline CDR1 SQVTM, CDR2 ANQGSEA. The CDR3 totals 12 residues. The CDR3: CSATEANQPQHF. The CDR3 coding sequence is TGCAGCGCTACAGAAGCCAATCAGCCCCAGCATTTT.